Detailed here is one T cell receptor (beta chain). The data derive from a study of blood T cell repertoires in COVID-19. Turning to the study itself: Sites across the United States, Italy and Spain contributed samples from acute and convalescent COVID-19. The cDNA or gDNA used as material had been derived from T cells, B-cell-depleted T cells, or PBMCs.

Libraries were prepared by immunoSEQ multiplex PCR; TCRdb keeps only in-frame clonotypes and omits some of them. The table shows approximately 120,000 clones, with around 85% occurring only once. Trimming removed 6 bases at V and 5 bases at J, with 13 bases between. This CDR3 is built from 13 residues. Germline V gene data show CDR1 as SEHNR and CDR2 as FQNEAQ (reference sequence). This chain links TRBV7-9 with TRBJ1-2, with D possibly matching TRBD1 (6 bases). The material sequenced was peripheral blood. The TCR sequence derives from a human donor in a cohort sampled during active COVID-19. In nucleotides, the CDR3 is TGTGCCAGCAGTTCTAGACAGGCGTATGGCTACACCTTC. Protein product: CASSSRQAYGYTF.